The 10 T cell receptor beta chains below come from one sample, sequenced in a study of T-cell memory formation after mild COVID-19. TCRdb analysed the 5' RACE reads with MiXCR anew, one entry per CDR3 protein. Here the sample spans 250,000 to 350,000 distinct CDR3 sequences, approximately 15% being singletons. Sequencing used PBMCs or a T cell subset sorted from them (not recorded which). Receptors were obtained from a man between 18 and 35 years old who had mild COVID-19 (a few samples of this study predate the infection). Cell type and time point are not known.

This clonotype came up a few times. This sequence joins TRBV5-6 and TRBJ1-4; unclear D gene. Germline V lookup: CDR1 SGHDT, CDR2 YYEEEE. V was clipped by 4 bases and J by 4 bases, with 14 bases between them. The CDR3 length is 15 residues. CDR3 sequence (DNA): TGTGCCAGCAGCAGCAACGGACCGTTTAATGAAAAACTGTTTTTT. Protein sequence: CASSSNGPFNEKLFF.

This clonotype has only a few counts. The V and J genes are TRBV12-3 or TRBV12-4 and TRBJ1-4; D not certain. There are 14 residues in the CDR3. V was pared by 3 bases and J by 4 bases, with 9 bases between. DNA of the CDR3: TGTGCCAGCAGTTTTGACGGCGTTAATGAAAAACTGTTTTTT. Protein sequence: CASSFDGVNEKLFF.

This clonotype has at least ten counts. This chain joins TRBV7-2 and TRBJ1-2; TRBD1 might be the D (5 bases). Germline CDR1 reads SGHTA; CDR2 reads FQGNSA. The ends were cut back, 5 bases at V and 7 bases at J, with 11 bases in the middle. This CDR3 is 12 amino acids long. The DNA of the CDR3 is TGTGCCAGCAGCCCCGGGGCGGCTGGCTACACCTTC. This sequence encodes CASSPGAAGYTF.

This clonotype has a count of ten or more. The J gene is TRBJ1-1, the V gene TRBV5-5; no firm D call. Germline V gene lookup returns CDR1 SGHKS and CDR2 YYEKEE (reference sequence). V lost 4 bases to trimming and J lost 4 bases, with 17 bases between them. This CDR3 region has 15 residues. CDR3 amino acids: CASSPGPPGGTEAFF. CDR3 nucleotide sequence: TGTGCCAGCAGCCCTGGCCCTCCGGGTGGCACTGAAGCTTTCTTT. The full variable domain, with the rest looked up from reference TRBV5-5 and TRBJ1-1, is DAGVTQSPTHLIKTRGQQVTLRCSPISGHKSVSWYQQVLGQGPQFIFQYYEKEERGRGNFPDRFSARQFPNYSSELNVNALLLGDSALYLCASSPGPPGGTEAFFGQGTRLTVV.

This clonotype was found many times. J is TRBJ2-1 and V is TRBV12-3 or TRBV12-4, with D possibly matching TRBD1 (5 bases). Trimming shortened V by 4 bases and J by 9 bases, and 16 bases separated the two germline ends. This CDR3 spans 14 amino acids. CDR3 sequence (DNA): TGTGCCAGCAGTTGGGCAGGGTTGGGCATTGAGCAGTTCTTC. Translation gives CASSWAGLGIEQFF.

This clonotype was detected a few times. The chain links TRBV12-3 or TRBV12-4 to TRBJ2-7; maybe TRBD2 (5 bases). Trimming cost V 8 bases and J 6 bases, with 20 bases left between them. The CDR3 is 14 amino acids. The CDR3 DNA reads TGTGCCAGCGGGAGTCAGGACGGAATTGGCGAGCAGTACTTC. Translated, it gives CASGSQDGIGEQYF.

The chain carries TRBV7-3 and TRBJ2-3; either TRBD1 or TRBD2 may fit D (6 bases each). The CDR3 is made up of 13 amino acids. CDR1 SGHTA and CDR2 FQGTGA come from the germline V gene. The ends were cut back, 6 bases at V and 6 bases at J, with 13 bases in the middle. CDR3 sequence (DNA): TGTGCCAGCAGTCCGGGGGCCGCGGATACGCAGTATTTT. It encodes CASSPGAADTQYF.

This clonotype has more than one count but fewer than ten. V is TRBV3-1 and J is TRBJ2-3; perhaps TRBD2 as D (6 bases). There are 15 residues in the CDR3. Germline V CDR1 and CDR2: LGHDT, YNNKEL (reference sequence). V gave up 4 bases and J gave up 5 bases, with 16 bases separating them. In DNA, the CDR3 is TGTGCCAGCAGCCCGGGACTCGCTGTGGGAGATACGCAGTATTTT. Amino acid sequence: CASSPGLAVGDTQYF.

The CDR3 DNA sequence: TGTGCCAGCAGCTTGAGACAGAATCTATACAATGAGCAGTTCTTC. Residues: CASSLRQNLYNEQFF. The V and J genes are TRBV7-2 and TRBJ2-1; maybe TRBD1 (5 bases). V was cut by 3 bases and J by 4 bases, with 13 bases left in between. Germline V gives CDR1 SGHTA, CDR2 FQGNSA. The CDR3 is 15 amino acids.

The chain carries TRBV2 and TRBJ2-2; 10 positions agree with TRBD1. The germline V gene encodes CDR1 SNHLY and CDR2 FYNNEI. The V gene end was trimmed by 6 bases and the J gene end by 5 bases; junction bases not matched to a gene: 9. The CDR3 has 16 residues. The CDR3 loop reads CASRKQPGQGTGELFF. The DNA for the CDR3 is TGTGCCAGCAGGAAACAACCGGGACAGGGGACCGGGGAGCTGTTTTTT. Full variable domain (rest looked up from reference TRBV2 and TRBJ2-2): EPEVTQTPSHQVTQMGQEVILRCVPISNHLYFYWYRQILGQKVEFLVSFYNNEISEKSEIFDDQFSVERPDGSNFTLKIRSTKLEDSAMYFCASRKQPGQGTGELFFGEGSRLTVL.